The next 12 T cell receptor beta chains were all read from a single sample in a study of blood T cell dynamics during melanoma immunotherapy. TCRdb's copy holds only in-frame clones and misses some; the assay was immunoSEQ multiplex PCR. The repertoire has 8,500 to 11,000 clones, 88% of them found once; the top ten carry 4%. Specified time point: week 3, after first cycle of checkpoint inhibitor. Sequences were derived from blood, sampled from a patient treated with checkpoint blockade. These receptors came from a human donor with melanoma.

This clone was recorded only once. The chain is built from TRBV28 and TRBJ2-6; tentative D call: TRBD1 (5 bases). CDR1 and CDR2 (germline): MDHEN, SYDVKM. The ends were cut back, 8 bases at V and 0 bases at J, with 11 bases in the middle. The CDR3 length is 15 residues. The CDR3 is CASLDSASGANVLTF. CDR3 coding DNA: TGTGCCAGCCTAGACAGCGCCTCTGGGGCCAACGTCCTGACTTTC.

The chain combines TRBV7-9 with TRBJ1-2, with TRBD1 matching over 7 bases. Germline V lookup: CDR1 SEHNR, CDR2 FQNEAQ (reference sequence). The junction had 13 bases not matched to a gene; V was cut back by 4 bases and J by 5 bases. This CDR3 is built from 16 residues. The CDR3, as DNA: TGTGCCAGCAGCTCCAACAGGGGACCCGACCTTTATGGCTACACCTTC. It encodes CASSSNRGPDLYGYTF.

The V call is TRBV9, the J call TRBJ2-7; D may be TRBD1 (5 bases). This CDR3 comprises 16 residues. Trimming pared 0 bases from V and 0 bases from J, leaving 13 bases between. Germline V CDR1 and CDR2: SGDLS, YYNGEE. CDR3 nucleotides: TGTGCCAGCAGCGTAGCCCCGACAGTGAGCTCCTACGAGCAGTACTTC. It translates to CASSVAPTVSSYEQYF.

The V gene is TRBV28, the J gene TRBJ1-1; 8 bases line up with TRBD1. Germline assignment: CDR1 MDHEN and CDR2 SYDVKM. V shed 8 bases, J shed 5 bases, and the junction held 13 bases outside the gene matches. The CDR3 contains 15 residues. The CDR3 loop is CASWAGDRRGTEAFF. CDR3 bases: TGTGCCAGCTGGGCCGGGGACAGGAGGGGAACTGAAGCTTTCTTT.

The genes are TRBV9 and TRBJ2-2, with a tentative D call TRBD1 (6 bases). This CDR3 spans 15 amino acids. V lost 0 bases and J 5 bases, leaving 11 bases between the germline ends. Germline V gives CDR1 SGDLS, CDR2 YYNGEE. The CDR3: CASSVDLGGTGELFF. In DNA form, the CDR3 reads TGTGCCAGCAGCGTAGACCTAGGGGGTACCGGGGAGCTGTTTTTT.

The V call is TRBV6-6, the J call TRBJ2-7; D is perhaps TRBD1 (5 bases). V dropped 5 bases and J dropped 0 bases, with 8 bases sitting between them. Germline assignment: CDR1 MNHNY and CDR2 SVGAGI (reference sequence). CDR3 length: 13 residues. The CDR3 DNA follows: TGTGCCAGCAGTGTGACAGTCTCCTACGAGCAGTACTTC. Translation gives CASSVTVSYEQYF.

This clone occurred once. The chain is built from TRBV19 and TRBJ2-5; a weak D match, TRBD1 (6 bases). The germline V gene has CDR1 LNHDA and CDR2 SQIVND (reference sequence). This CDR3 region has 15 residues. V was cut by 6 bases and J by 4 bases, with 18 bases left in between. CDR3 nucleotide sequence: TGTGCCAGTAGCCCTCTGGACAGTATTGGAGAGACCCAGTACTTC. As protein: CASSPLDSIGETQYF.

The chain carries TRBV9 and TRBJ1-1, with TRBD1 as a possible D gene (6 bases). The CDR3 has 15 residues. Germline CDR1 SGDLS, CDR2 YYNGEE. The V end lost 4 bases, the J end lost 5 bases, and 18 bases lay between the germline ends. CDR3 residues: CASSSGVGGRTEAFF. CDR3 nucleotide sequence: TGTGCCAGCAGCTCAGGGGTGGGGGGACGGACTGAAGCTTTCTTT.

This rearrangement joins TRBV6-1 to TRBJ1-3; TRBD1 aligns across 8 bases. Losses at the gene ends were 9 bases for V and 4 bases for J; bases not matched to a gene: 5. CDR3 length: 13 residues. Germline V gene sequence: CDR1 MNHNS, CDR2 SASEGT. The CDR3 is CASTTGAGNTIYF. In DNA, the CDR3 is TGTGCCAGTACGACAGGGGCCGGAAACACCATATATTTT.

In its sample, this clone was seen a few times. This chain connects TRBV5-1 to TRBJ1-2; D is unclear. Germline V CDR1 and CDR2: SGHRS, YFSETQ. V lost 0 bases and J 0 bases, leaving 3 bases between the germline ends. This CDR3 region has 13 residues. The CDR3 protein is CASSLEANYGYTF. CDR3 DNA sequence: TGCGCCAGCAGCTTGGAAGCTAACTATGGCTACACCTTC.

The table lists this clone with a few counts. This chain connects TRBV9 to TRBJ1-1, with D maybe TRBD1 (6 bases). The germline CDR1 and CDR2 sequences are SGDLS and YYNGEE. The CDR3 is 13 residues long. V shed 4 bases and J shed 1 base, with 8 bases lying between them. DNA of the CDR3: TGTGCCAGCAGCACGGACAGGAACACTGAAGCTTTCTTT. It yields the protein CASSTDRNTEAFF.

V and J are TRBV9 and TRBJ2-1, with 11 nucleotides matching TRBD2. Germline CDR1 SGDLS, CDR2 YYNGEE. This CDR3 comprises 14 residues. The V gene end was trimmed by 0 bases and the J gene end by 7 bases; junction bases not matched to a gene: 0. Written as DNA, the CDR3 is TGTGCCAGCAGCGTAGGGACTAGCGGGAATGAGCAGTTCTTC. Protein sequence: CASSVGTSGNEQFF.